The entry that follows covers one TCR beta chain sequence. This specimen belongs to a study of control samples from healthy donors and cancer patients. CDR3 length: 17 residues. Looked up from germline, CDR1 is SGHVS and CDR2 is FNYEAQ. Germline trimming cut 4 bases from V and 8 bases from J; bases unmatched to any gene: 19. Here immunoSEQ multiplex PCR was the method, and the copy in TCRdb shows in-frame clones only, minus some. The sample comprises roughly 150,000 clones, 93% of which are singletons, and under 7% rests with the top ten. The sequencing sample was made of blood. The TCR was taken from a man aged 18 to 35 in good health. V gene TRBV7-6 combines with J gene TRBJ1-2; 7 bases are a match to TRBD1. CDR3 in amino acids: CASSSEAGGKAVRGYTF. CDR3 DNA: TGTGCCAGCAGCTCCGAAGCAGGGGGGAAAGCGGTGCGCGGCTACACCTTC. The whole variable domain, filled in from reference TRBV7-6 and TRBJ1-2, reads GAGVSQSPRYKVTKRGQDVALRCDPISGHVSLYWYRQALGQGPEFLTYFNYEAQQDKSGLPNDRFSAERPEGSISTLTIQRTEQRDSAMYRCASSSEAGGKAVRGYTFGSGTRLTVV.